This is a list of T cell receptor beta chains from one sample in a study of blood T cell repertoires in COVID-19. Profiled with immunoSEQ multiplex PCR; TCRdb holds only in-frame clones, not every one. This table has about 310,000 clones, under 90% appearing once. The specimen was peripheral blood. Receptors originate from a woman aged 25 to 39 with COVID-19, enrolled during active disease. Each CDR3 is given with its conserved first and last residue. D genes are given only for firm matches.

DNA: TGTGCCAGTAATCCTACAGGGTCCTCGCTAGGTACGCAGTATTTT
CDR3: CASNPTGSSLGTQYF
D: NA
V: TRBV19
J: TRBJ2-3

DNA: TGTGCCAGCAGTTACGACAGGGGGATTCAAGAGACCCAGTACTTC
CDR3: CASSYDRGIQETQYF
D: TRBD1
V: TRBV5-4
J: TRBJ2-5

DNA: TGTGCCAGCAGCTCCCACTCTGACAGGTTAGAAGCCAAAAACATTCAGTACTTC
CDR3: CASSSHSDRLEAKNIQYF
D: NA
V: TRBV3-1/TRBV3-2
J: TRBJ2-4

DNA: TGTGCCAGCAGCTTGGGGGAGGTAAATGAGCAGTTCTTC
CDR3: CASSLGEVNEQFF
D: NA
V: TRBV5-8
J: TRBJ2-1

DNA: TGTGCTAGTGGTTTTGGTCTAGCGGGACACCGTTATACGCAGTATTTT
CDR3: CASGFGLAGHRYTQYF
D: TRBD2
V: TRBV12-5
J: TRBJ2-3

DNA: TGTGCCAGCAGTCCTCTACAGGGGGACTATGGCTACACCTTC
CDR3: CASSPLQGDYGYTF
D: TRBD1
V: TRBV28
J: TRBJ1-2

DNA: TGTGCCAGCAGTGAGGAAGCTTTCTTT
CDR3: CASSEEAFF
D: NA
V: TRBV7-9
J: TRBJ1-1

DNA: TGTGCCAGCAGAAAAACAGGGGGCGGCACTGAAGCTTTCTTT
CDR3: CASRKTGGGTEAFF
D: TRBD1
V: TRBV6-5
J: TRBJ1-1

DNA: TGTGCCAGCAGCTTAATCCGGGAAGATCAGCCCCAGCATTTT
CDR3: CASSLIREDQPQHF
D: NA
V: TRBV7-2
J: TRBJ1-5

DNA: TGTGCCAGCAGCTCAGGGCGACGGGATGGCTACACCTTC
CDR3: CASSSGRRDGYTF
D: NA
V: TRBV9
J: TRBJ1-2

DNA: TGTGCCAGCGAAAGAGGCGAACCTAACTATGGCTACACCTTC
CDR3: CASERGEPNYGYTF
D: NA
V: TRBV2
J: TRBJ1-2